Listed here are 21 T cell receptor beta chains from one sample, sequenced in a study of human T cells and chemical hapten exposure. Time point indicated: patch test 1, 2 weeks after DPC sensitization. Treatment specified: therapeutic diphenylcyclopropenone sensitization with weekly scalp DPC. TCRdb fed the RACE reads into MiXCR, producing one record per CDR3 protein. This table holds about 340,000 distinct CDR3 sequences, 6% to 8.5% found once. The sample here was whole blood, taken in connection with sensitization to the hapten diphenylcyclopropenone (DPC). The receptors come from a woman younger than 30 with alopecia areata. Some clones in this sample may be carry-over from other donors' samples.

At least ten counts were recorded for this clonotype. V gene TRBV5-4 combines with J gene TRBJ2-5; 10 bases line up with TRBD1. Germline V gene lookup returns CDR1 SGHNT and CDR2 YYREEE (reference sequence). Unmatched junction bases numbered 2, after V lost 3 bases and J lost 3 bases. CDR3 size: 14 residues. CDR3 in amino acids: CASSSGQGEETQYF. For the CDR3, the DNA is TGTGCCAGCAGCTCAGGACAGGGGGAAGAGACCCAGTACTTC.

The sample holds many counts of this clonotype. This chain connects TRBV7-6 to TRBJ2-7, with D perhaps matching TRBD2 (6 bases). The CDR3 runs 15 residues. V was cut by 4 bases and J by 3 bases, with 16 bases left in between. Germline V lookup: CDR1 SGHVS, CDR2 FNYEAQ. CDR3 DNA: TGTGCCAGCAGCTCGGGAGCAAACAAATTCTACGAGCAGTACTTC. This codes for CASSSGANKFYEQYF.

This clonotype was recorded at least ten times. The chain uses TRBV28 and TRBJ2-6, with D possibly matching TRBD2 (5 bases). Per germline, CDR1 MDHEN and CDR2 SYDVKM. The CDR3 is 15 amino acids. V lost 6 bases and J 9 bases, leaving 18 bases between the germline ends. The CDR3 here is CASRPTSLAGNVLTF. The CDR3 bases are TGTGCCAGCAGGCCCACCAGTCTGGCGGGCAACGTCCTGACTTTC.

There are a few counts of this clonotype. The chain employs TRBV5-1 and TRBJ1-5, with D unclear. Trimming removed 1 base at V and 2 bases at J, with 7 bases between. The germline CDR1 and CDR2 sequences are SGHRS and YFSETQ. The CDR3 sequence is 14 residues long. CDR3 sequence: CASSLTAGNQPQHF. For the CDR3, the DNA is TGCGCCAGCAGCTTGACGGCGGGCAATCAGCCCCAGCATTTT.

This clonotype came up a few times. The rearrangement joins TRBV7-8 to TRBJ2-1, with D possibly matching TRBD2 (5 bases). This CDR3 is 15 amino acids long. Germline CDR1 is SGHVS and CDR2 is FQNEAQ. V shed 2 bases and J shed 8 bases, with 16 bases lying between them. CDR3 in amino acids: CASSLRAGWTDEQFF. In DNA form, the CDR3 reads TGTGCCAGCAGCTTACGGGCGGGCTGGACCGATGAGCAGTTCTTC.

This clonotype was counted a few times. The chain has TRBV11-2 and TRBJ1-6, with unresolved D. V was pared by 1 base and J by 10 bases, with 11 bases between. Germline V gives CDR1 SGHAT, CDR2 FQNNGV. CDR3 length: 14 amino acids. The CDR3 DNA is TGTGCCAGCAGCTTAGGGGGTCTTAGATCACCCCTCCACTTT. Its protein product is CASSLGGLRSPLHF.

V and J are TRBV29-1 and TRBJ1-2; 7 bases line up with TRBD1. V lost 7 bases to trimming and J lost 8 bases; unmatched junction nucleotides: 7. Germline loops: CDR1 SQVTM, CDR2 ANQGSEA. This CDR3 is 11 amino acids long. The CDR3 region is CSAEGGDGYTF. As DNA, the CDR3 is TGCAGCGCGGAAGGGGGCGACGGCTACACCTTC.

The table lists this clonotype with a few counts. The rearrangement joins TRBV10-3 to TRBJ2-3, with 11 nucleotides matching TRBD1. V shed 3 bases and J 4 bases; nucleotides not matched to a gene: 3. The CDR3 runs to 15 residues. Per germline, CDR1 ENHRY and CDR2 SYGVKD. The chain's CDR3 is CAISESDRGPDTQYF. CDR3 in DNA: TGTGCCATCAGTGAATCGGACAGGGGGCCAGATACGCAGTATTTT.

This clonotype showed up many times. V gene TRBV28 combines with J gene TRBJ1-6; no clear D gene. This CDR3 region has 12 residues. Germline assignment: CDR1 MDHEN and CDR2 SYDVKM. V was pared by 10 bases and J by 9 bases, with 13 bases between. Here the CDR3 reads CATDRPSSPLHF. CDR3 nucleotide sequence: TGTGCCACTGACCGTCCTAGTTCACCCCTCCACTTT.

This chain uses TRBV7-2 with TRBJ1-2; weak D call: TRBD1 (5 bases). The CDR3 length is 14 residues. V was shortened by 6 bases and J by 0 bases, with 11 bases between the two germline ends. Germline loops: CDR1 SGHTA, CDR2 FQGNSA. Here the CDR3 reads CASRPGPTNYGYTF. The CDR3 region has the DNA TGTGCCAGCAGACCGGGACCCACTAACTATGGCTACACCTTC.

CDR3 in DNA: TGTGCCAGCAGCCAAGCAATCGGCCGGGAGAGCACAGATACGCAGTATTTT. Protein: CASSQAIGRESTDTQYF. The V gene is TRBV3-1, the J gene TRBJ2-3; tentative D call: TRBD2 (6 bases). V was cut by 1 base and J by 0 bases, with 14 bases left in between. Per germline, CDR1 LGHDT and CDR2 YNNKEL (reference sequence). The CDR3 length is 17 residues.

The J gene is TRBJ2-3, the V gene TRBV6-5, with 10 bases aligning to TRBD2. V dropped 0 bases and J dropped 2; count of bases not matched to a gene: 5. This CDR3 is built from 17 residues. Germline V CDR1 and CDR2: MNHEY, SVGAGI. The CDR3 region is CASSYSSGGPYTDTQYF. In DNA form, the CDR3 reads TGTGCCAGCAGTTACTCTAGCGGGGGGCCGTACACAGATACGCAGTATTTT.

The rearrangement joins TRBV20-1 to TRBJ1-2; D ambiguous. The CDR3 covers 14 residues. Germline V gene data show CDR1 as DFQATT and CDR2 as SNEGSKA (reference sequence). Between the trimmed V and J ends, which lost 5 bases and 8 bases, there was a span of 21 bases. Here the CDR3 reads CSAQDPRWATGYTF. Here the CDR3 DNA reads TGCAGTGCTCAAGACCCTCGGTGGGCAACGGGCTACACCTTC.

In this sample, this clonotype turned up many times. The chain carries TRBV2 and TRBJ2-2, with no clear D. The CDR3 runs 12 residues. Germline V gene data show CDR1 as SNHLY and CDR2 as FYNNEI. Trimming pared 2 bases from V and 9 bases from J, leaving 7 bases between. The CDR3 is CASSETPRELFF. The CDR3 bases are TGTGCCAGCAGTGAAACCCCGCGGGAGCTGTTTTTT.

This clonotype was seen only a few times. The V and J genes are TRBV6-1 and TRBJ2-1, with TRBD2 identical over 7 bases. The germline V gene has CDR1 MNHNS and CDR2 SASEGT. V was pared by 2 bases and J by 2 bases, with 3 bases of the junction left unmatched. The CDR3 consists of 15 residues. CDR3 coding DNA: TGTGCCAGCAGTGAAATCAGCGGGACCTACAATGAGCAGTTCTTC. It specifies CASSEISGTYNEQFF.

This clonotype has only a few counts. DNA for the CDR3: TGTGCCACCAGCAGAGACTATCAGCCCCAGCATTTT. Its protein product is CATSRDYQPQHF. This chain connects TRBV15 to TRBJ1-5; D not resolved. The V gene lost 0 bases and the J gene lost 5 bases, with 2 bases spanning the gap. The CDR3 sequence is 12 residues long. Germline assignment: CDR1 LNHNV and CDR2 YYDKDF (reference sequence).

The chain combines TRBV6-1 with TRBJ1-5; D gene ambiguous. Germline lookup yields CDR1 MNHNS and CDR2 SASEGT. The ends were cut back, 6 bases at V and 3 bases at J, with 12 bases in the middle. This CDR3 comprises 14 residues. CDR3 region: CASRRHQLNQPQHF. The CDR3 coding sequence is TGTGCCAGCAGGAGACATCAACTCAATCAGCCCCAGCATTTT.

This clonotype turned up a few times. The V gene is TRBV7-2, the J gene TRBJ1-6; D uncertain. The CDR3 spans 14 residues. The ends were cut back, 1 base at V and 9 bases at J, with 10 bases in the middle. Germline lookup yields CDR1 SGHTA and CDR2 FQGNSA. The CDR3 here is CASSLDASGSPLHF. In nucleotides, the CDR3 is TGTGCCAGCAGCTTAGACGCCTCAGGTTCACCCCTCCACTTT.

This clonotype occurred many times. This sequence joins TRBV9 and TRBJ1-5, with TRBD1 identical over 7 bases. The trim removed 4 bases at V and 4 bases at J, leaving 8 bases unmatched. CDR1 is SGDLS and CDR2 is YYNGEE in the germline V gene. The CDR3 covers 15 residues. The chain's CDR3 is CASSPDGDRNQPQHF. CDR3 DNA sequence: TGTGCCAGCAGCCCCGATGGGGACAGAAATCAGCCCCAGCATTTT.

This clonotype was seen repeatedly, ten times or more. The chain recombines TRBV7-8 with TRBJ2-1; 8 positions match TRBD2. Germline loops: CDR1 SGHVS, CDR2 FQNEAQ. CDR3 length: 18 residues. After removal of 3 bases from V and 1 base from J, the junction contained 11 bases not matched to a gene. The DNA of the CDR3 is TGTGCCAGCAGCTTCACTAGATCCGGGGGGGCTTCCTACAATGAGCAGTTCTTC. Translation: CASSFTRSGGASYNEQFF.

This clonotype was seen a few times. The chain uses TRBV29-1 and TRBJ2-7; a possible D gene is TRBD1 (5 bases). CDR1 is SQVTM, CDR2 ANQGSEA, per germline. V dropped 4 bases and J dropped 6 bases, with 10 bases sitting between them. This CDR3 is built from 11 residues. Written as DNA, the CDR3 is TGCAGCGTTGTTAGGGGTAGCGAGCAGTACTTC. Translation: CSVVRGSEQYF.